This TCR beta chain originates from a study of OX40 agonist ivuxolimab in advanced cancers. Study information: Patients were dosed intravenously with ivuxolimab at 0.01 to 10 mg/kg every 2 weeks. Overall study results and limits: Those patients achieving a partial response at 0.1-3.0 mg/kg showed among the lowest clonal expansion.

A word on this clone: Its antigen remains unidentified.

The assay was immunoSEQ multiplex PCR, and TCRdb's table has in-frame clones only and misses some. The sample lists some 40,000 clones; approximately 80% were seen once. J was trimmed by 9 bases and V by 3 bases; bases with no gene match: 9. Germline V gives CDR1 MGHRA, CDR2 YSYEKL. The CDR3 spans 15 residues. Sequencing used CD4+ or CD8+ T cells sorted from blood, obtained in a trial of the OX40 agonist ivuxolimab. V is TRBV4-1 and J is TRBJ2-1, with 9 nucleotides matching TRBD1. This TCR came from an adult with an advanced solid tumor such as melanoma, head and neck, liver or kidney cancer. The CDR3: CASSQPRGQGSEQFF. For the CDR3, the DNA is TGCGCCAGCAGCCAGCCAAGGGGACAGGGTAGTGAGCAGTTCTTC.